The rows below give T cell receptor beta chains drawn from one sample of a study of control samples from healthy donors and cancer patients. Sequencing used immunoSEQ multiplex PCR; TCRdb keeps in-frame clones, though not all of them. There are approximately 100,000 clones in the sample; about 89% occur only once, and about 8% lies in the top ten. The sequenced sample consisted of blood. These receptors all stem from a young man in good health. The CDR3 runs from the conserved cysteine through the conserved F or W. The D gene is left open where the match is weak. Clone size is not always given. Where it is, it says once, few, many or a class for expanded clones.

V: TRBV5-4; J: TRBJ2-3; D: TRBD2; size: -; DNA: TGTGCCAGCAGCTCACCCGGGGGGGAACCAGATACGCAGTATTTT; CDR3: CASSSPGGEPDTQYF
V: TRBV5-5; J: TRBJ1-1; D: -; size: -; DNA: TGTGCCAGCAGCTTGGAATGGGGGGCTGAAGCTTTCTTT; CDR3: CASSLEWGAEAFF
V: TRBV19; J: TRBJ2-1; D: -; size: few; DNA: TGTGCCAGTAGTACCCCCCCGGGACGCCCATACAATGAGCAGTTCTTC; CDR3: CASSTPPGRPYNEQFF
V: TRBV10-1; J: TRBJ2-7; D: TRBD2; size: once; DNA: TGCGCCAGCAGTGCTAGCGGGAGAAGCTACGAGCAGTACTTC; CDR3: CASSASGRSYEQYF
V: TRBV30; J: TRBJ1-1; D: -; size: once; DNA: TGTGCCTGGAGTCAGCGGGGGCAGGGTGAAGCTTTCTTT; CDR3: CAWSQRGQGEAFF
V: TRBV9; J: TRBJ2-1; D: -; size: -; DNA: TGTGCCAGCGCACCCGGGGGTAACAATGAGCAGTTCTTC; CDR3: CASAPGGNNEQFF
V: TRBV30; J: TRBJ1-2; D: -; size: -; DNA: TGTGCCTGGAGCGAAAGTGGTCTCTATGGCTACACCTTC; CDR3: CAWSESGLYGYTF
V: TRBV9; J: TRBJ2-2; D: -; size: -; DNA: TGTGCCAGCAGCGGGGACCCCTGGGACAAGGTCACCGGGGAGCTGTTTTTT; CDR3: CASSGDPWDKVTGELFF
V: TRBV19; J: TRBJ2-1; D: -; size: -; DNA: TGTGCCACCACATTAAGGGGAACCTACAATGAGCAGTTCTTC; CDR3: CATTLRGTYNEQFF
V: TRBV3-1/TRBV3-2; J: TRBJ2-1; D: -; size: -; DNA: TGTGCCAGCAGCCAAGAAAGGGACTCCTACAATGAGCAGTTCTTC; CDR3: CASSQERDSYNEQFF
V: TRBV9; J: TRBJ2-3; D: -; size: -; DNA: TGTGCCAGCAGCGTAGGGGGGACAGATACGCAGTATTTT; CDR3: CASSVGGTDTQYF
V: TRBV10-3; J: TRBJ1-2; D: -; size: -; DNA: TGTGCCATCAGTGCGACCTCCACCGACGGGAACTATGGCTACACCTTC; CDR3: CAISATSTDGNYGYTF
V: TRBV6-4; J: TRBJ1-2; D: TRBD1; size: -; DNA: TGTGCCACCTATCGACAGGGGGCCTGGGAGGGCTACACCTTC; CDR3: CATYRQGAWEGYTF
V: TRBV10-1; J: TRBJ2-5; D: TRBD2; size: -; DNA: TGCGCCAGCAGTGGGACTAGCGGAGGAACAGAGACCCAGTACTTC; CDR3: CASSGTSGGTETQYF
V: TRBV24-1; J: TRBJ1-2; D: -; size: -; DNA: TGTGCCACCAGTGACTCCAACTATGGCTACACCTTC; CDR3: CATSDSNYGYTF
V: TRBV7-2; J: TRBJ2-1; D: TRBD2; size: -; DNA: TGTGCCAGCAGCTGGGGCTTAGCGGGAGGCCGGATGAATGAGCAGTTCTTC; CDR3: CASSWGLAGGRMNEQFF
V: TRBV6-6; J: TRBJ1-6; D: -; size: -; DNA: TGTGCCAGCAGCTTTGACCGGGCCGGAAGTAATTCACCCCTCCACTTT; CDR3: CASSFDRAGSNSPLHF
V: TRBV13; J: TRBJ2-2; D: TRBD2; size: -; DNA: TGTGCCAGCAGCTGGTCGACTAGCGGGAAGAAAGCCGGGGAGCTGTTTTTT; CDR3: CASSWSTSGKKAGELFF
V: TRBV12-3/TRBV12-4; J: TRBJ1-2; D: -; size: -; DNA: TGTGCCAGCAGTTTCGGAGGGATCTATGGCTACACCTTC; CDR3: CASSFGGIYGYTF
V: TRBV5-1; J: TRBJ1-6; D: -; size: -; DNA: TGCGCCAGCAGCTTGGCTCCTCCCGGGGGGAATTCACCCCTCCACTTT; CDR3: CASSLAPPGGNSPLHF
V: TRBV4-1; J: TRBJ1-3; D: TRBD1; size: -; DNA: TGCGCCAGCAGCCAAACCGGGACAGGGGTAGGAAACACCATATATTTT; CDR3: CASSQTGTGVGNTIYF
V: TRBV3-1/TRBV3-2; J: TRBJ1-3; D: -; size: -; DNA: TGTGCCAGCAGCCAAGCCGGAAACACCATATATTTT; CDR3: CASSQAGNTIYF
V: TRBV5-6; J: TRBJ2-2; D: TRBD1; size: -; DNA: TGTGCCAGCAGCTTTGGGGACAGGGTCGATCGAGAGCTGTTTTTT; CDR3: CASSFGDRVDRELFF
V: TRBV29-1; J: TRBJ1-2; D: -; size: -; DNA: TGCAGCGTTTCCATTTCCTCCCTTGGCTACACCTTC; CDR3: CSVSISSLGYTF
V: TRBV4-3; J: TRBJ2-3; D: -; size: -; DNA: TGCGCCAGCAGCCAAGATATATTAGCCGCCCGCGATACGCAGTATTTT; CDR3: CASSQDILAARDTQYF
V: TRBV11-2; J: TRBJ2-5; D: -; size: -; DNA: TGTGCCAGCAGCTTAGGTTCGATGGGGGGAGAGACCCAGTACTTC; CDR3: CASSLGSMGGETQYF
V: TRBV14; J: TRBJ1-2; D: -; size: once; DNA: TGTGCCAGCAGCCAAGATCGGCCGACAGTTAGTAGCTATGGCTACACCTTC; CDR3: CASSQDRPTVSSYGYTF
V: TRBV19; J: TRBJ1-2; D: TRBD1; size: -; DNA: TGTGCCAGTAGTAGGACAGGGAACTATGGCTACACCTTC; CDR3: CASSRTGNYGYTF
V: TRBV6-6; J: TRBJ2-1; D: TRBD2; size: -; DNA: TGTGCCAGCAGTCATCAGACTAGCGGGACCTCCTACAATGAGCAGTTCTTC; CDR3: CASSHQTSGTSYNEQFF
V: TRBV11-2; J: TRBJ1-6; D: -; size: -; DNA: TGTGCCAGCAGCTTAGATTGGGCGCCCTCCTATAATTCACCCCTCCACTTT; CDR3: CASSLDWAPSYNSPLHF
V: TRBV11-1; J: TRBJ2-5; D: TRBD1; size: -; DNA: TGTGCCAGCAGTACCGGGACAGGGCAAGAGACCCAGTACTTC; CDR3: CASSTGTGQETQYF
V: TRBV5-6; J: TRBJ1-4; D: TRBD1; size: -; DNA: TGTGCCAGCAGCTTGGCCCCAGGGGGAAATGAAAAACTGTTTTTT; CDR3: CASSLAPGGNEKLFF
V: TRBV7-9; J: TRBJ1-4; D: -; size: -; DNA: TGTGCCAGCAGACCCCCGGGAGGTGGAGAAAAACTGTTTTTT; CDR3: CASRPPGGGEKLFF
V: TRBV4-1; J: TRBJ2-3; D: -; size: -; DNA: TGCGCCAGCAGCCAAGGGGGTCGAGCGGGCTCTCGCACAGATACGCAGTATTTT; CDR3: CASSQGGRAGSRTDTQYF
V: TRBV28; J: TRBJ2-7; D: TRBD1; size: -; DNA: TGTGCCAGCAGTTTAAGGGGGACAGGGGACTACGAGCAGTACTTC; CDR3: CASSLRGTGDYEQYF
V: TRBV6-6; J: TRBJ2-7; D: -; size: once; DNA: TGTGCCAGCAGTTACGGGGGAGGTGAGCAGTACTTC; CDR3: CASSYGGGEQYF
V: TRBV28; J: TRBJ1-5; D: TRBD1; size: once; DNA: TGTGCCAGCAGTTCCCAAAGGGGGCTACAGCCCCAGCATTTT; CDR3: CASSSQRGLQPQHF
V: TRBV27; J: TRBJ1-2; D: -; size: -; DNA: TGTGCCAGCAGTCCGGGACGGTTGTTTCTTAGTGGCTACACCTTC; CDR3: CASSPGRLFLSGYTF
V: TRBV5-6; J: TRBJ2-3; D: -; size: -; DNA: TGTGCCAGCAGCTTGGGCCGGAAAAGCACAGATACGCAGTATTTT; CDR3: CASSLGRKSTDTQYF
V: TRBV30; J: TRBJ2-2; D: TRBD1; size: -; DNA: TGTGCCTGGAGCAGGGGGCCCGGGGAGCTGTTTTTT; CDR3: CAWSRGPGELFF
V: TRBV19; J: TRBJ1-1; D: -; size: -; DNA: TGTGCCAGTACCTCCCCGAAGGACACACAAAGTAGAATGCACACTGAAGCTTTCTTT; CDR3: CASTSPKDTQSRMHTEAFF
V: TRBV25-1; J: TRBJ1-6; D: -; size: -; DNA: TGTGCCAGCGAAAGAAGGACCGACCGCCGACCCCTCCACTTT; CDR3: CASERRTDRRPLHF
V: TRBV30; J: TRBJ1-2; D: TRBD1; size: -; DNA: TGTGCCGGCGGACAGGGTGAATACACCTTC; CDR3: CAGGQGEYTF
V: TRBV30; J: TRBJ1-4; D: -; size: -; DNA: TGTGCCACCGACAGGTCAACTAATGAAAAACTGTTTTTT; CDR3: CATDRSTNEKLFF
V: TRBV12-3/TRBV12-4; J: TRBJ2-1; D: -; size: -; DNA: TGTGCCAGCAGTATCAGGCGCTACAATGAGCAGTTCTTC; CDR3: CASSIRRYNEQFF
V: TRBV15; J: TRBJ2-7; D: -; size: -; DNA: TGTGCCACCAGCAGAGATCGATCCGGTCCCTACGAGCAGTACTTC; CDR3: CATSRDRSGPYEQYF
V: TRBV7-9; J: TRBJ1-2; D: -; size: once; DNA: TGTGCCAGCAGCTCTTCGACAGTCTTCCTTTATGGCTACACCTTC; CDR3: CASSSSTVFLYGYTF
V: TRBV5-1; J: TRBJ1-3; D: -; size: -; DNA: TGCGCCAGCAGCTTGACCAGAAGTGCGGCCATATATTTT; CDR3: CASSLTRSAAIYF
V: TRBV14; J: TRBJ2-1; D: -; size: -; DNA: TGTGCCAGCAGCCAAGTCATAGGGCCCATTACGAGTACACAGTTCTTC; CDR3: CASSQVIGPITSTQFF
V: TRBV18; J: TRBJ1-2; D: -; size: -; DNA: TGTGCCAGCTCACCACCCAGCTATGGCTACACCTTC; CDR3: CASSPPSYGYTF
V: TRBV21-1; J: TRBJ2-1; D: -; size: -; DNA: TGTGCCACCGGGACAGGGAGTCACAATGAGCAGTTCTTC; CDR3: CATGTGSHNEQFF
V: TRBV15; J: TRBJ1-4; D: TRBD1; size: -; DNA: TGTGCCACCAGCAGAGATCTGGCCAAACAGGGGATCGGTGAAAAACTGTTTTTT; CDR3: CATSRDLAKQGIGEKLFF
V: TRBV28; J: TRBJ2-1; D: -; size: once; DNA: TGTGCCAGCCGGAGGGGGCCGGGTGAGCAGTTCTTC; CDR3: CASRRGPGEQFF
V: TRBV25-1; J: TRBJ2-1; D: -; size: -; DNA: TGTGCCAGCAGTCCGGGGGACCCACCCAATGAGCAGTTCTTC; CDR3: CASSPGDPPNEQFF
V: TRBV6-2/TRBV6-3; J: TRBJ1-2; D: TRBD1; size: -; DNA: TGTGCCAGCAGTTACCCGGGACAGGGGTCTGGCTACACCTTC; CDR3: CASSYPGQGSGYTF
V: TRBV28; J: TRBJ2-2; D: -; size: -; DNA: TGTGCCAGCGGCGGGGCAGGGCCCCGCGGGGAGCTGTTTTTT; CDR3: CASGGAGPRGELFF
V: TRBV28; J: TRBJ1-1; D: TRBD1; size: -; DNA: TGTGCCAGCAGTACCGAACAGGGGGGGATCACTGAAGCTTTCTTT; CDR3: CASSTEQGGITEAFF
V: TRBV7-8; J: TRBJ2-3; D: TRBD2; size: -; DNA: TGTGCCAGCAGCTCACCTGGGAGACTAGCGGAGTCAGATACGCAGTATTTT; CDR3: CASSSPGRLAESDTQYF
V: TRBV7-6; J: TRBJ2-7; D: -; size: -; DNA: TGTGCCAGCAGCTCCGACGCAGGACAGTCCGGGAGCTCCTACGAGCAGTACTTC; CDR3: CASSSDAGQSGSSYEQYF